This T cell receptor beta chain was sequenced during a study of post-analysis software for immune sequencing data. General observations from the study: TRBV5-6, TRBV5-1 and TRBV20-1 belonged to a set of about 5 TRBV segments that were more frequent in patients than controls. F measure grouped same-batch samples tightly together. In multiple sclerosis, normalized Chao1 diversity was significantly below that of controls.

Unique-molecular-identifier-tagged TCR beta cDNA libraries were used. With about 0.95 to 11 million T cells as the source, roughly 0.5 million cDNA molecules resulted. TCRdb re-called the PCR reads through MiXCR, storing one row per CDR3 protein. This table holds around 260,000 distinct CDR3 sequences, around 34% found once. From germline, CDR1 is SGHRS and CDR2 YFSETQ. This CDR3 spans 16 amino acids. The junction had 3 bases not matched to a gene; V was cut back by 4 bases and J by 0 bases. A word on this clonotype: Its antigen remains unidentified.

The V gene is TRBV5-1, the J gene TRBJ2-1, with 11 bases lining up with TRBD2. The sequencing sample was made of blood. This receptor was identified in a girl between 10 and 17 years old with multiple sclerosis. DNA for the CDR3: TGCGCCAGCAGCCGTAGCGGGAGGGTCTCCTACAATGAGCAGTTCTTC. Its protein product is CASSRSGRVSYNEQFF. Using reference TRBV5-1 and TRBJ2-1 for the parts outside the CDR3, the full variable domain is KAGVTQTPRYLIKTRGQQVTLSCSPISGHRSVSWYQQTPGQGLQFLFEYFSETQRNKGNFPGRFSGRQFSNSRSEMNVSTLELGDSALYLCASSRSGRVSYNEQFFGPGTRLTVL.